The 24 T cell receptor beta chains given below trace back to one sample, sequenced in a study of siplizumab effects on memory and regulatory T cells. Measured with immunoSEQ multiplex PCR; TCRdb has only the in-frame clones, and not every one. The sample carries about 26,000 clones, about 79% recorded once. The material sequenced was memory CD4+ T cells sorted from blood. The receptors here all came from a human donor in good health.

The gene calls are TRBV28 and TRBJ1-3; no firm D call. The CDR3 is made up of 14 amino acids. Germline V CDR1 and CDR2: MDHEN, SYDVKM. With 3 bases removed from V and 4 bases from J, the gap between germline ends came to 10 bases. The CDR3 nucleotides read TGTGCCAGCAGTTTTTCGTCCACCGGAAACACCATATATTTT. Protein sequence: CASSFSSTGNTIYF. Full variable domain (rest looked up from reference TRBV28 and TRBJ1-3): DVKVTQSSRYLVKRTGEKVFLECVQDMDHENMFWYRQDPGLGLRLIYFSYDVKMKEKGDIPEGYSVSREKKERFSLILESASTNQTSMYLCASSFSSTGNTIYFGEGSWLTVV.

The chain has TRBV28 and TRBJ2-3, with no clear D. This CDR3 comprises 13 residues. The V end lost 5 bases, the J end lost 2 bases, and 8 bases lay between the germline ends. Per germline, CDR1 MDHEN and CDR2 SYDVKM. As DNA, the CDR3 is TGTGCCAGCAGTCGAGCGAACACAGATACGCAGTATTTT. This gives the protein CASSRANTDTQYF. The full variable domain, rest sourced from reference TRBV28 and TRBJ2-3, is DVKVTQSSRYLVKRTGEKVFLECVQDMDHENMFWYRQDPGLGLRLIYFSYDVKMKEKGDIPEGYSVSREKKERFSLILESASTNQTSMYLCASSRANTDTQYFGPGTRLTVL.

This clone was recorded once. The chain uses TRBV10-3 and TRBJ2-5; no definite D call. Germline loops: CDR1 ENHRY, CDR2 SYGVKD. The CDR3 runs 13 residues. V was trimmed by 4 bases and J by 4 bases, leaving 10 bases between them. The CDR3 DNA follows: TGTGCCATCAGTGCCCAGGAAGGAGAGACCCAGTACTTC. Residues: CAISAQEGETQYF.

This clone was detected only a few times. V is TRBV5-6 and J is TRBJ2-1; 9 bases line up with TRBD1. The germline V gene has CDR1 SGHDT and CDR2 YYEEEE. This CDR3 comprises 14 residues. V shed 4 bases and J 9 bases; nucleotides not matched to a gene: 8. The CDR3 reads CASSKGQGRGEQFF. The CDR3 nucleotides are TGTGCCAGCAGCAAGGGACAGGGACGGGGTGAGCAGTTCTTC.

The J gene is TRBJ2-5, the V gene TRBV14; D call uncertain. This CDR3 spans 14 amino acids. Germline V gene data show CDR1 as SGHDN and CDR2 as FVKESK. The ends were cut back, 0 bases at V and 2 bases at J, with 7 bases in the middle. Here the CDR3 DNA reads TGTGCCAGCAGCCAAGATTTGAGACAAGAGACCCAGTACTTC. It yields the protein CASSQDLRQETQYF.

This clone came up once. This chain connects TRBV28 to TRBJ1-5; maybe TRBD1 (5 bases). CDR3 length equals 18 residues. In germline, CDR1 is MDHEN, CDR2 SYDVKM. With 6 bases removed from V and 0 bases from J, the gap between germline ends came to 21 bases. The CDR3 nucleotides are TGTGCCAGCAGATATCAGGGTGGGGCTGAGTATAGCAATCAGCCCCAGCATTTT. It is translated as CASRYQGGAEYSNQPQHF.

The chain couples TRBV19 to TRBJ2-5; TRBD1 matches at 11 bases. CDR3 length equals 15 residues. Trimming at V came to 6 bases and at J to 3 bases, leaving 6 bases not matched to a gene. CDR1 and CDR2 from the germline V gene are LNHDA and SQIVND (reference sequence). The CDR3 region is CASRLRTGGKETQYF. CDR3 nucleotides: TGTGCCAGTAGACTCCGGACAGGGGGCAAAGAGACCCAGTACTTC.

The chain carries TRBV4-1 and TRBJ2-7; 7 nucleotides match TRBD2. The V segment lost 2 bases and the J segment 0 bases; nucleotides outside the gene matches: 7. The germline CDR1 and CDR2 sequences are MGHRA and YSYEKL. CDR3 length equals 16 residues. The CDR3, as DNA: TGCGCCAGCAGCCAAAGTTGGGGGGGTAGCTCCTACGAGCAGTACTTC. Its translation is CASSQSWGGSSYEQYF.

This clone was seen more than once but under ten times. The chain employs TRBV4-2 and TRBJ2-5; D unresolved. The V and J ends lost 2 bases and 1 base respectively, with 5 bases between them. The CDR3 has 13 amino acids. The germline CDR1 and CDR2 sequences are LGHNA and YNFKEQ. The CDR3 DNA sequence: TGTGCCAGCAGCCAATACTTCCAAGAGACCCAGTACTTC. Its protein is CASSQYFQETQYF.

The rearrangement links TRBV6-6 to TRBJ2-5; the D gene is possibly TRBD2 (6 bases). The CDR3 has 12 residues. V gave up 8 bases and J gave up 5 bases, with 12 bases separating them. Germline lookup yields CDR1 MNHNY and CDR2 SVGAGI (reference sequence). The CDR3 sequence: CASSSGRETQYF. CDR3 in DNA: TGTGCCAGCTCTTCAGGGAGGGAGACCCAGTACTTC.

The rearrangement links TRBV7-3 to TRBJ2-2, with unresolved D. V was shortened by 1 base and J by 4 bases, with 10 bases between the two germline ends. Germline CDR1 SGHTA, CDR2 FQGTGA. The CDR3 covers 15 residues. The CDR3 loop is CASSLNRLGTGELFF. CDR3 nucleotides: TGTGCCAGCAGCTTAAATAGGTTGGGCACCGGGGAGCTGTTTTTT.

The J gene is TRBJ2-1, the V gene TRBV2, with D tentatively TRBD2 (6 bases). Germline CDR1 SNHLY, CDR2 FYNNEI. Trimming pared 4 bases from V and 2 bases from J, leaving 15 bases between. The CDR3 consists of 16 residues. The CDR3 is CASSAIVTGAYNEQFF. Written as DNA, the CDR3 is TGTGCCAGCAGTGCTATAGTAACGGGAGCCTACAATGAGCAGTTCTTC.

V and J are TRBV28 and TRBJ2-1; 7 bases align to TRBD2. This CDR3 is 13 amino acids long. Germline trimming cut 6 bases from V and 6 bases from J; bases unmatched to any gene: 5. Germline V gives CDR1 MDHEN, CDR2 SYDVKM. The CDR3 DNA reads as TGTGCCAGCAGCCTACTAGCGAGCAATGAGCAGTTCTTC. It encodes CASSLLASNEQFF.

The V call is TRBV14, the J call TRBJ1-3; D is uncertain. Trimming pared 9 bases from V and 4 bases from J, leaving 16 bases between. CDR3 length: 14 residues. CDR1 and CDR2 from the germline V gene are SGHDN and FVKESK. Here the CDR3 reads CASSLMAAGNTIYF. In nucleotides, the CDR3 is TGTGCCAGTTCCCTCATGGCAGCCGGAAACACCATATATTTT.

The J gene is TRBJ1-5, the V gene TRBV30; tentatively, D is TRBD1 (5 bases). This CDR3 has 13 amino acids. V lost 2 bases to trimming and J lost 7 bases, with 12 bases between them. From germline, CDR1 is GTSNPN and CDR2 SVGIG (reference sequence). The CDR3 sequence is CAWSHDDSQPQHF. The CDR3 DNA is TGTGCCTGGAGTCACGACGACAGCCAGCCCCAGCATTTT.

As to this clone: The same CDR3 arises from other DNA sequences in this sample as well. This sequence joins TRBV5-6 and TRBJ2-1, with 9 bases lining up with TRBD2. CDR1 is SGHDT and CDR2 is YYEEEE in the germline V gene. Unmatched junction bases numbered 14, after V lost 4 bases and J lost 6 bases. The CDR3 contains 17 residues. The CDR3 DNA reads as TGTGCCAGCAGCCCGGGACTAGCAGGAGGGCAAGCCAATGAGCAGTTCTTC. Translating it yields CASSPGLAGGQANEQFF.

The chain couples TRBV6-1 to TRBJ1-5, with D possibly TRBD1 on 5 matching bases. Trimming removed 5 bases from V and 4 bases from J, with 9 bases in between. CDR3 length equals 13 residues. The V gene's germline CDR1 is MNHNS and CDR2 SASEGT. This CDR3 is CASSSAGNQPQHF. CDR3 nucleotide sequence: TGTGCCAGCAGTTCGGCAGGGAATCAGCCCCAGCATTTT.

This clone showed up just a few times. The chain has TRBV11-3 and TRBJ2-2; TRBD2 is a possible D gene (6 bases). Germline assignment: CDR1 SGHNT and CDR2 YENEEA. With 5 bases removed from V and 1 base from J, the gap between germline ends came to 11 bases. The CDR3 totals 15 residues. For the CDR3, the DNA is TGTGCCAGCAGCCGACTAGTAAGGAACACCGGGGAGCTGTTTTTT. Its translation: CASSRLVRNTGELFF. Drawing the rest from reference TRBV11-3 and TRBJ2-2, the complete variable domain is EAGVVQSPRYKIIEKKQPVAFWCNPISGHNTLYWYLQNLGQGPELLIRYENEEAVDDSQLPKDRFSAERLKGVDSTLKIQPAELGDSAVYLCASSRLVRNTGELFFGEGSRLTVL.

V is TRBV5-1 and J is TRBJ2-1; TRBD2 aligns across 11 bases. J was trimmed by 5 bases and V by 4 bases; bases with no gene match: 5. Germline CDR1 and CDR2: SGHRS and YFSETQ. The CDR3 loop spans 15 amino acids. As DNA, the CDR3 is TGCGCCAGCAGCATGGGACTAGCGGAGGACAATGAGCAGTTCTTC. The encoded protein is CASSMGLAEDNEQFF.

The CDR3, as DNA: TGCAGCGTTGACGAATTCGGCACAGATACGCAGTATTTT. Translation gives CSVDEFGTDTQYF. The V call is TRBV29-1, the J call TRBJ2-3; D is unclear. CDR1 SQVTM and CDR2 ANQGSEA come from the germline V gene. CDR3 length: 13 amino acids. The V and J ends lost 3 bases and 1 base respectively, with 8 bases between them.

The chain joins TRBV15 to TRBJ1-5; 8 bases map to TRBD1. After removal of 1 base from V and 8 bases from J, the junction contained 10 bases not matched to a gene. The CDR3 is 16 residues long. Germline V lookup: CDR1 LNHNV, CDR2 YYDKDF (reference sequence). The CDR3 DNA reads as TGTGCCACCAGCAGAGCTTCAGAGACAGGGGAAGAGCCCCAGCATTTT. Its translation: CATSRASETGEEPQHF.

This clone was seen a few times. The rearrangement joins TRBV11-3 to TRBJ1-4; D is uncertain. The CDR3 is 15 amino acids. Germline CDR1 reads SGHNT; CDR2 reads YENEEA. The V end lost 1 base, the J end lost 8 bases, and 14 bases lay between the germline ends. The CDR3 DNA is TGTGCCAGCAGCTTAGCTTTGGGGAAGAACGAAAAACTGTTTTTT. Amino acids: CASSLALGKNEKLFF. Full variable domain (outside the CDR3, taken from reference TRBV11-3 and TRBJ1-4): EAGVVQSPRYKIIEKKQPVAFWCNPISGHNTLYWYLQNLGQGPELLIRYENEEAVDDSQLPKDRFSAERLKGVDSTLKIQPAELGDSAVYLCASSLALGKNEKLFFGSGTQLSVL.

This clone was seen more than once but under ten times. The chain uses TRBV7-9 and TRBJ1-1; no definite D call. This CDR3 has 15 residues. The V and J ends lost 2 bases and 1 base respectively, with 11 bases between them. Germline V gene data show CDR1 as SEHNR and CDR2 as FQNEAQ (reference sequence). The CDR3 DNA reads TGTGCCAGCAGCTTATTGTACGGACCGAACACTGAAGCTTTCTTT. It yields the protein CASSLLYGPNTEAFF. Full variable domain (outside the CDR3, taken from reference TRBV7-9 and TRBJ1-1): DTGVSQNPRHKITKRGQNVTFRCDPISEHNRLYWYRQTLGQGPEFLTYFQNEAQLEKSRLLSDRFSAERPKGSFSTLEIQRTEQGDSAMYLCASSLLYGPNTEAFFGQGTRLTVV.

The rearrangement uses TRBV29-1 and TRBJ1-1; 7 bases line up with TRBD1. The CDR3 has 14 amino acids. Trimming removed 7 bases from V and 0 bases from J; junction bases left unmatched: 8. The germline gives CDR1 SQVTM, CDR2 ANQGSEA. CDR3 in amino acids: CSAAKGALNTEAFF. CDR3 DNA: TGCAGCGCCGCCAAGGGGGCACTGAACACTGAAGCTTTCTTT.